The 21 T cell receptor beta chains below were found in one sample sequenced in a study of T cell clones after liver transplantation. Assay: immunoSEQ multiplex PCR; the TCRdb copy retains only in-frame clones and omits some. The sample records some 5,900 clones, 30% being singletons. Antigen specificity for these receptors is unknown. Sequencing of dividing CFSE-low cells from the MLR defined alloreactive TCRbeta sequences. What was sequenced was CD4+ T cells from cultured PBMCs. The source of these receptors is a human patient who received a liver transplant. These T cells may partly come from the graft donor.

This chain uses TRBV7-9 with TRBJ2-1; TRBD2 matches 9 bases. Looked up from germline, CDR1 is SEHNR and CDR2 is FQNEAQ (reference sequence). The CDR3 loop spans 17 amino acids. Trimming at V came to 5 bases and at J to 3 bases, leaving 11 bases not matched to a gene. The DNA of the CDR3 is TGTGCCAGCAGCCTACCTTCCGGGACTAGCCGCTACAATGAGCAGTTCTTC. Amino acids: CASSLPSGTSRYNEQFF.

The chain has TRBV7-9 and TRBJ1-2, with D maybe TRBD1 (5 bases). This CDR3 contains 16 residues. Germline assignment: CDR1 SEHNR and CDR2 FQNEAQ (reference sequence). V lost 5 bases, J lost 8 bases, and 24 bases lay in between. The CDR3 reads CASSPRPAGRRSGYTF. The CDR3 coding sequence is TGTGCCAGCAGCCCGCGGCCTGCAGGGAGAAGATCAGGCTACACCTTC.

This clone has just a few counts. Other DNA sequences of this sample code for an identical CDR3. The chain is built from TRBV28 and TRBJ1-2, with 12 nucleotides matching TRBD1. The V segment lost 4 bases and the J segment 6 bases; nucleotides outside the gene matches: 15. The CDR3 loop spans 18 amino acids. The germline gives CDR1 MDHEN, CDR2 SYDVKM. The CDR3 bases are TGTGCCAGCAGTTCACCCAGGGACAGGGGGCTTGCGGGGGATGGCTACACCTTC. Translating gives CASSSPRDRGLAGDGYTF.

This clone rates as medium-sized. In DNA, the CDR3 is TGTGCCAGCAGTGGAGGGCAGGGGTTGGCCTACACCTTC. It codes for CASSGGQGLAYTF. V gene TRBV2 combines with J gene TRBJ1-2; a weak D match, TRBD1 (6 bases). V lost 4 bases to trimming and J lost 10 bases, with 16 bases between them. CDR3 length: 13 residues. In germline, CDR1 is SNHLY, CDR2 FYNNEI.

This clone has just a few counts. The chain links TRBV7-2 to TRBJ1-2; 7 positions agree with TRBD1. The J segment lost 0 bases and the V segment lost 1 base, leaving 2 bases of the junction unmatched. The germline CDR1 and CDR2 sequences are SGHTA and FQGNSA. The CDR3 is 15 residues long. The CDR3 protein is CASSLGGTANYGYTF. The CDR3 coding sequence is TGTGCCAGCAGCTTAGGCGGGACAGCTAACTATGGCTACACCTTC.

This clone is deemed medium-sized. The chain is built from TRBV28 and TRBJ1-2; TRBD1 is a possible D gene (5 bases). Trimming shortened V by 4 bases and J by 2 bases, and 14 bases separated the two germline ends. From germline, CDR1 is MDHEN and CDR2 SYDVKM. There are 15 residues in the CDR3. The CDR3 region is CASSSPGRGNYGYTF. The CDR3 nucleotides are TGTGCCAGCAGTTCCCCAGGGAGGGGCAACTATGGCTACACCTTC.

CDR3 protein: CAGDQGLPQHF. As DNA, the CDR3 is TGTGCCGGCGACCAAGGATTGCCCCAGCATTTT. The chain links TRBV27 to TRBJ1-5; D gene ambiguous. This CDR3 has 11 residues. Germline CDR1 reads MNHEY; CDR2 reads SMNVEV (reference sequence). The V end was cut by 11 bases, the J end by 9 bases, with 14 bases between.

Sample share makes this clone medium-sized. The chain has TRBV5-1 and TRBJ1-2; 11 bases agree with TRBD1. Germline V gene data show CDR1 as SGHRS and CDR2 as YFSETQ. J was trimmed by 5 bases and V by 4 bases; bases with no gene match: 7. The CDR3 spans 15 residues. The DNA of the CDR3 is TGCGCCAGCAGCACCCCGGGACAGGGGGGATATGGCTACACCTTC. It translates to CASSTPGQGGYGYTF.

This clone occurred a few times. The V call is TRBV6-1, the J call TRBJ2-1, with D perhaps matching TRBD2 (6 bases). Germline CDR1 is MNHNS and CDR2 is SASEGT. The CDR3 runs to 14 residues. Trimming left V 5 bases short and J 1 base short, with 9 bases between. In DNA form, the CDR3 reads TGTGCCAGCAGTCCTAGCGTATCCTACAATGAGCAGTTCTTC. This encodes CASSPSVSYNEQFF.

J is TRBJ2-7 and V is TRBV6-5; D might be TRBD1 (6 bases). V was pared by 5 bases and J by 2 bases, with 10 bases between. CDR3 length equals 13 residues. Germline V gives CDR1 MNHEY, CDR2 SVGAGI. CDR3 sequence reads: CASSKRQAYEQYF. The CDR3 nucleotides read TGTGCCAGCAGTAAAAGACAGGCCTACGAGCAGTACTTC.

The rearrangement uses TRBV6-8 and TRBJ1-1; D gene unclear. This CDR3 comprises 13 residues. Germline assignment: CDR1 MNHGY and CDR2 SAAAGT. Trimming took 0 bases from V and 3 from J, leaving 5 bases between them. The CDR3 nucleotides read TGTGCCAGCAGTTACTCGGGATACACTGAAGCTTTCTTT. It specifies CASSYSGYTEAFF.

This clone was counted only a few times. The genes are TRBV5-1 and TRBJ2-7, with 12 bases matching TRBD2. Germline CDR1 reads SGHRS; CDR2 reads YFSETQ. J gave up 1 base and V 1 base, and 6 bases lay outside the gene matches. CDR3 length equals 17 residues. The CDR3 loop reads CASSLTPTSGRSYEQYF. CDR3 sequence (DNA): TGCGCCAGCAGCTTGACCCCGACTAGCGGGAGATCCTACGAGCAGTACTTC.

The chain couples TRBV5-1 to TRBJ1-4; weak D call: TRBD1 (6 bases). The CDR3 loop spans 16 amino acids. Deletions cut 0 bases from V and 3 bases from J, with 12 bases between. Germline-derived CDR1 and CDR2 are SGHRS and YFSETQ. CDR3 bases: TGCGCCAGCAGCTTGGGGGGGGGCACGGCTAATGAAAAACTGTTTTTT. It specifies CASSLGGGTANEKLFF.

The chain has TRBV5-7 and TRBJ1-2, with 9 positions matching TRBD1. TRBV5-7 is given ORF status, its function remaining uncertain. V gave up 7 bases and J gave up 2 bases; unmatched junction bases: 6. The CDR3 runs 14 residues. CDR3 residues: CASGRDRVNYGYTF. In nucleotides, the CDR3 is TGTGCCAGCGGTCGGGACAGGGTGAACTATGGCTACACCTTC.

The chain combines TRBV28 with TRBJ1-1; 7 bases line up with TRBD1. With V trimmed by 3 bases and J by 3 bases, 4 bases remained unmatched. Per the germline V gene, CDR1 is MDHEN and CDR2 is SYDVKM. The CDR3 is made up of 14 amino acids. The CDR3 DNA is TGTGCCAGCAGTTTGAGCAGGGGGTACACTGAAGCTTTCTTT. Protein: CASSLSRGYTEAFF.

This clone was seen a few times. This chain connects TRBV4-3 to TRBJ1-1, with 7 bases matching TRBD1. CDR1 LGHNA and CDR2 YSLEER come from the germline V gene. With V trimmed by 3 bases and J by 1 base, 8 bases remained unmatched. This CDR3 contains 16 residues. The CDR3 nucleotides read TGCGCCAGCAGCCATAGCAGGGGGACTTGGAACACTGAAGCTTTCTTT. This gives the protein CASSHSRGTWNTEAFF.

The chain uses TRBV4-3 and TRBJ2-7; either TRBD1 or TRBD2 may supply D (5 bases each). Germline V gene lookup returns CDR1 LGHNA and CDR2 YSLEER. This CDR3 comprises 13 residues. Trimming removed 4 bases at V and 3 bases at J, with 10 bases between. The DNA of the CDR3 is TGCGCCAGCAGCCCGGGACGAGGCTACGAGCAGTACTTC. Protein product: CASSPGRGYEQYF.

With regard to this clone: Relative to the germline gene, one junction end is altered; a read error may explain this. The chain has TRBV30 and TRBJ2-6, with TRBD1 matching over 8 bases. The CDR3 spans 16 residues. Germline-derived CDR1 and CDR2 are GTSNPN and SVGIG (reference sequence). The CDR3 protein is CAWSVQGGSGANVPTF. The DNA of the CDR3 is TGTGCCTGGAGTGTACAGGGGGGCTCTGGAGCCAACGTCCCGACTTTC.

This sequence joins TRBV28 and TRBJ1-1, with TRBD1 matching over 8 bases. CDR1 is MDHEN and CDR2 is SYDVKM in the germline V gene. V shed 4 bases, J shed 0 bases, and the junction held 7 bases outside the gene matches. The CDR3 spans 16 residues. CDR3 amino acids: CASSSIGQGLNTEAFF. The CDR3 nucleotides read TGTGCCAGCAGTTCGATTGGACAGGGCCTGAACACTGAAGCTTTCTTT.

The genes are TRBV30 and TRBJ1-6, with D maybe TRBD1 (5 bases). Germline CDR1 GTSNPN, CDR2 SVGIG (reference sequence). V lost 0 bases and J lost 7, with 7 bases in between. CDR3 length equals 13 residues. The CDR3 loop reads CAWSVQANSPLHF. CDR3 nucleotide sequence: TGTGCCTGGAGTGTACAGGCGAATTCACCCCTCCACTTT.

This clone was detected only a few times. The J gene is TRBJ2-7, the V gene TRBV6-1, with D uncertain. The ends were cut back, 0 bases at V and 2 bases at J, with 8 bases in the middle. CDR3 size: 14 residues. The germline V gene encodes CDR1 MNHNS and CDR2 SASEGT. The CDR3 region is CASSEALPAYEQYF. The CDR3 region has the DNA TGTGCCAGCAGTGAAGCGCTTCCGGCCTACGAGCAGTACTTC.